This T cell receptor (beta chain) was sequenced in a study of early T cells in non-severe SARS-CoV-2 infection. TCRdb used MiXCR to reprocess the 5' RACE reads, holding one entry per CDR3 protein. The sample records tens of thousands of distinct CDR3 sequences, roughly 12% being singletons. This clonotype was picked up a small number of times. CDR3 length: 12 amino acids. Germline CDR1 and CDR2: MNHNS and SASEGT. V was trimmed by 1 base and J by 5 bases, leaving 5 bases between them. The source is an adult who was a healthcare worker with PCR-confirmed SARS-CoV-2 infection or an uninfected control (not recorded which). The sequencing used whole blood, collected at baseline. The chain uses TRBV6-1 and TRBJ1-2, with D hard to call. The CDR3, as DNA: TGTGCCAGCAGTGAAGGCAAGTATGGCTACACCTTC. The encoded protein is CASSEGKYGYTF.